Listed below are T cell receptor beta chains from one sample, sequenced in a study of memory CD8 T cells in hepatitis C reinfection. Here immunoSEQ multiplex PCR was the method, and the copy in TCRdb shows in-frame clones only, minus some. The sample has approximately 52,000 clones, around 92% seen once. The sequencing sample was made of naive CD8+ T cells sorted from blood. The receptors come from a man between 18 and 35 years old with hepatitis C virus infection. Each CDR3 is given with its conserved first and last residue. The D gene is left open where the match is weak. Only some rows state a clone size, as once, few, many or a class for expanded clones.

j_call d_call clone_size v_call cdr3_aa cdr3_nt
TRBJ2-3 - - TRBV5-4 CASSSASAYTDTQYF TGTGCCAGCAGCTCAGCTAGCGCGTACACAGATACGCAGTATTTT
TRBJ1-1 TRBD1 - TRBV9 CASSPGQGSEAFF TGTGCCAGCAGCCCTGGACAGGGGTCTGAAGCTTTCTTT
TRBJ2-3 - - TRBV7-2 CASSLGGLNTQYF TGTGCCAGCAGCTTAGGGGGCTTAAATACGCAGTATTTT
TRBJ2-4 TRBD2 once TRBV7-9 CASSSSGLAIQYF TGTGCCAGCAGCAGCTCGGGACTAGCGATTCAGTACTTC
TRBJ2-7 TRBD1 - TRBV19 CASSGRDRGYEQYF TGTGCCAGTAGTGGTAGGGACAGGGGTTACGAGCAGTACTTC
TRBJ2-3 - - TRBV27 CASSLSYPGTDTQYF TGTGCCAGCAGTTTATCGTATCCGGGGACAGATACGCAGTATTTT
TRBJ2-7 TRBD2 - TRBV4-1 CASSQSGSMYEQYF TGCGCCAGCAGCCAGAGCGGGAGCATGTACGAGCAGTACTTC
TRBJ1-6 TRBD1 - TRBV7-9 CASSLARTGINSPLHF TGTGCCAGCAGCTTAGCCCGGACAGGGATAAATTCACCCCTCCACTTT
TRBJ1-6 - few TRBV4-1 CASSLQGSLDSYNSPLHF TGCGCCAGCAGCCTACAGGGAAGTCTAGACTCCTATAATTCACCCCTCCACTTT
TRBJ2-2 - once TRBV5-4 CASSPMDTGELFF TGTGCCAGCAGCCCTATGGACACCGGGGAGCTGTTTTTT
TRBJ2-3 - - TRBV30 CAWSRLLGDTQYF TGTGCCTGGAGTCGACTCCTTGGGGATACGCAGTATTTT
TRBJ2-7 TRBD1 - TRBV5-6 CASSSGEGQGARYEQYF TGTGCCAGCAGCTCGGGGGAGGGACAGGGGGCGCGATACGAGCAGTACTTC
TRBJ2-7 - few TRBV7-8 CASSLVGQRAREQYF TGTGCCAGCAGCTTAGTGGGACAGCGGGCGAGGGAGCAGTACTTC
TRBJ1-1 - few TRBV2 CASRETVLNTEAFF TGTGCCAGCAGGGAGACAGTTTTGAACACTGAAGCTTTCTTT
TRBJ2-1 TRBD2 - TRBV4-1 CASSQREDYNEQFF TGCGCCAGCAGCCAGCGGGAGGACTACAATGAGCAGTTCTTC
TRBJ2-3 - - TRBV19 CASSLVLAASTDTQYF TGTGCCAGTAGCCTAGTATTAGCGGCTAGCACAGATACGCAGTATTTT
TRBJ2-7 - - TRBV5-4 CASSLFGGLPYEQYF TGTGCCAGCAGCTTGTTCGGGGGGCTCCCCTACGAGCAGTACTTC
TRBJ2-7 TRBD2 - TRBV7-9 CASSHIGTGRGEQYF TGTGCCAGCAGCCATATCGGGACGGGGAGGGGCGAGCAGTACTTC
TRBJ2-1 TRBD2 once TRBV29-1 CSVEGLAGGNEQFF TGCAGCGTTGAAGGACTAGCGGGAGGAAATGAGCAGTTCTTC
TRBJ2-1 TRBD2 - TRBV7-3 CASSPPGLAGGNEQFF TGTGCCAGCAGCCCACCGGGACTAGCGGGAGGTAATGAGCAGTTCTTC
TRBJ1-2 TRBD1 - TRBV4-1 CASSQTGGASYGYTF TGCGCCAGCAGCCAAACAGGGGGCGCAAGCTATGGCTACACCTTC
TRBJ1-6 - - TRBV27 CASSLGQGGSPLHF TGTGCCAGCAGTTTAGGGCAGGGTGGTTCACCCCTCCACTTT
TRBJ2-2 - - TRBV2 CASRRRLDTGELFF TGTGCCAGCAGGCGTCGACTGGACACCGGGGAGCTGTTTTTT
TRBJ2-5 - - TRBV6-5 CASSYSTGETQYF TGTGCCAGCAGTTACTCGACTGGGGAGACCCAGTACTTC
TRBJ2-1 - - TRBV5-5 CASSLEAGNEQFF TGTGCCAGCAGCTTGGAGGCAGGGAATGAGCAGTTCTTC
TRBJ2-1 TRBD2 - TRBV6-5 CASSSGTRYEQFF TGTGCCAGCAGCTCCGGGACTAGATATGAGCAGTTCTTC
TRBJ1-2 TRBD1 - TRBV28 CASSLPMTGNGYTF TGTGCCAGCAGTTTGCCGATGACAGGGAATGGCTACACCTTC
TRBJ2-6 - - TRBV29-1 CSVEGDSGANVLTF TGCAGCGTTGAAGGCGACTCTGGGGCCAACGTCCTGACTTTC
TRBJ1-1 TRBD1 - TRBV28 CASSPPTGAFDTEAFF TGTGCCAGCAGCCCTCCGACAGGGGCTTTCGACACTGAAGCTTTCTTT
TRBJ2-7 TRBD2 - TRBV29-1 CSVYGTSGTYEQYF TGCAGCGTTTACGGTACTAGCGGAACCTACGAGCAGTACTTC
TRBJ1-4 TRBD1 - TRBV11-2 CASSGGGQGSEKLFF TGTGCCAGCAGCGGGGGGGGACAGGGGAGTGAAAAACTGTTTTTT
TRBJ2-1 TRBD2 - TRBV19 CASSPGLAGGLGEQFF TGTGCCAGTAGTCCGGGGCTAGCGGGAGGTTTAGGTGAGCAGTTCTTC
TRBJ2-1 - - TRBV30 CAWSVLDRSNNEQFF TGTGCCTGGAGTGTACTTGATAGGAGCAACAATGAGCAGTTCTTC
TRBJ2-1 - - TRBV27 CASSRADLSYNEQFF TGTGCCAGCAGTAGAGCGGACCTCTCCTACAATGAGCAGTTCTTC
TRBJ2-1 TRBD2 once TRBV2 CASTGLAGENEQFF TGTGCCAGCACGGGACTAGCGGGGGAGAATGAGCAGTTCTTC
TRBJ2-1 TRBD1 - TRBV11-2 CASASPNRGAYNEQFF TGTGCCAGCGCCAGCCCCAACAGGGGAGCTTACAATGAGCAGTTCTTC
TRBJ2-7 - - TRBV4-1 CASSLAIGGGEQYF TGCGCCAGCAGCCTCGCAATCGGGGGTGGGGAGCAGTACTTC
TRBJ1-2 TRBD1 - TRBV11-2 CASSSPGTGNYGYTF TGTGCCAGCAGCTCTCCCGGGACAGGGAACTATGGCTACACCTTC
TRBJ1-1 TRBD1 - TRBV5-6 CASSFGTGKTEAFF TGTGCCAGCAGCTTTGGGACAGGAAAAACTGAAGCTTTCTTT
TRBJ1-1 TRBD1 - TRBV10-3 CAITITGEDTEAFF TGTGCCATCACCATTACAGGGGAGGACACTGAAGCTTTCTTT
TRBJ2-7 - few TRBV2 CASREDSSYEQYF TGTGCCAGCAGGGAGGACAGCTCCTACGAGCAGTACTTC
TRBJ2-7 - - TRBV27 CASSYRAQNYEQYF TGTGCCAGCAGTTACAGGGCCCAGAACTACGAGCAGTACTTC